Listed here is a single T cell receptor (beta chain). The data stem from a study of control samples from healthy donors and cancer patients. Germline loops: CDR1 MGHRA, CDR2 YSYEKL. V was clipped by 2 bases and J by 2 bases; unmatched bases: 19. The length of the CDR3 is 22 residues. This table comes from immunoSEQ multiplex PCR, and its TCRdb copy is limited to in-frame clones, with some not included. The sample yields about 57,000 clones, 94% seen once. The clonotype was recovered from a young man in good health. V usage is TRBV4-1 and J usage is TRBJ2-1, with 12 bases lining up with TRBD2. Sample: blood. CDR3 in amino acids: CASSQPTITQTSGGLTYNEQFF. CDR3 coding DNA: TGCGCCAGCAGCCAACCCACTATAACCCAGACTAGCGGGGGCCTAACCTACAATGAGCAGTTCTTC.